What follows are 13 T cell receptor beta chains derived from one specimen sequenced in a study of CD8 T cells in Susac syndrome. The authors reverse transcribed about 0.5 to 1 ug RNA with random hexamers. TCRdb passed the immunoSEQ multiplex PCR reads through MiXCR, listing each CDR3 protein once. Seen here are 100,000 to 150,000 distinct CDR3 sequences, approximately 95% observed once, and the top ten hold roughly 0.3%. Sequences were obtained from CD8+ T cells from PBMCs. The receptors were gathered from a human donor with multiple sclerosis.

This clonotype was detected once. This sequence joins TRBV4-1 and TRBJ2-4; 8 nucleotides align to TRBD2. This CDR3 has 17 amino acids. Germline CDR1 reads MGHRA; CDR2 reads YSYEKL. V lost 3 bases and J lost 1; bases outside the gene matches: 8. The CDR3 DNA reads as TGCGCCAGCAGCCATCGGGGGGGCGGGCCGGCCAAAAACATTCAGTACTTC. Translation: CASSHRGGGPAKNIQYF.

This chain uses TRBV5-1 with TRBJ1-2, with a weak D call TRBD1 (5 bases). The CDR3 length is 14 residues. CDR1 is SGHRS and CDR2 is YFSETQ in the germline V gene. The V end lost 0 bases, the J end lost 8 bases, and 14 bases lay between the germline ends. CDR3 protein: CASSLERDREGYTF. The CDR3 bases are TGCGCCAGCAGCTTGGAGCGGGACCGAGAAGGCTACACCTTC.

The rearrangement links TRBV7-8 to TRBJ1-1, with no clear D. CDR1 SGHVS and CDR2 FQNEAQ come from the germline V gene. This CDR3 comprises 16 residues. Trimming cost V 5 bases and J 4 bases, with 20 bases left between them. The chain's CDR3 is CASSPLVGSRATEAFF. In nucleotides, the CDR3 is TGTGCCAGCAGCCCTCTGGTAGGGTCTCGGGCCACTGAAGCTTTCTTT.

The chain is built from TRBV5-1 and TRBJ1-1, with a tentative D call TRBD1 (5 bases). The CDR3 length is 17 residues. V lost 0 bases and J lost 0, with 15 bases in between. CDR1 SGHRS and CDR2 YFSETQ come from the germline V gene. Written as DNA, the CDR3 is TGCGCCAGCAGCTTGGAACGTCCGGGGCCCATGAACACTGAAGCTTTCTTT. This sequence encodes CASSLERPGPMNTEAFF.

This chain joins TRBV7-9 and TRBJ1-2; D possibly corresponds to TRBD1 (5 bases). CDR1 is SEHNR, CDR2 FQNEAQ, per germline (reference sequence). This CDR3 is built from 13 residues. V lost 0 bases and J lost 8, with 10 bases in between. CDR3 bases: TGTGCCAGCAGCTTAGCCGGGGCGTGGGGCTACACCTTC. Translated, it gives CASSLAGAWGYTF.

This clonotype appeared a single time. The V call is TRBV6-8, the J call TRBJ2-7; D not resolved. Trimming left V 7 bases short and J 7 bases short, with 14 bases between. CDR1 is MNHGY, CDR2 SAAAGT, per germline. CDR3 length: 12 amino acids. CDR3 protein: CASTSRSTEQYF. The CDR3 nucleotides are TGTGCCAGCACTTCACGGAGTACTGAGCAGTACTTC.

This rearrangement joins TRBV5-1 to TRBJ2-2; D not resolved. Germline CDR1 reads SGHRS; CDR2 reads YFSETQ. Trimming removed 4 bases at V and 1 base at J, with 8 bases between. The CDR3 sequence is 14 residues long. The CDR3 loop is CASSRRQNTGELFF. CDR3 nucleotides: TGCGCCAGCAGCAGGAGACAGAACACCGGGGAGCTGTTTTTT.

This clonotype was detected once. The V call is TRBV30, the J call TRBJ1-2, with D maybe TRBD1 (5 bases). Trimming removed 0 bases at V and 2 bases at J, with 10 bases between. Germline V lookup: CDR1 GTSNPN, CDR2 SVGIG (reference sequence). The CDR3 is made up of 14 amino acids. CDR3 coding DNA: TGTGCCTGGAGTGTGGGACGGTCAAACTATGGCTACACCTTC. This encodes CAWSVGRSNYGYTF.

The V call is TRBV9, the J call TRBJ2-3; TRBD2 aligns across 9 bases. Germline trimming cut 3 bases from V and 4 bases from J; bases unmatched to any gene: 9. This CDR3 is built from 16 residues. CDR1 is SGDLS and CDR2 is YYNGEE in the germline V gene. CDR3: CASSEGLAAFADTQYF. In nucleotides, the CDR3 is TGTGCCAGCAGCGAGGGACTAGCAGCTTTCGCAGATACGCAGTATTTT.

This chain joins TRBV7-8 and TRBJ2-7, with a possible D match to TRBD2 (6 bases). The V gene lost 7 bases and the J gene lost 5 bases, with 21 bases spanning the gap. The germline V gene has CDR1 SGHVS and CDR2 FQNEAQ. The CDR3 spans 15 residues. In DNA, the CDR3 is TGTGCCAGCAATCCGCTAGCGCCCCCTCGGGACGAGCAGTACGTC. This translates into CASNPLAPPRDEQYV.

This clonotype has just one count. The V call is TRBV27, the J call TRBJ1-5, with D perhaps matching TRBD1 (6 bases). This CDR3 has 15 amino acids. Trimming shortened V by 0 bases and J by 7 bases, and 13 bases separated the two germline ends. CDR1 and CDR2 (germline): MNHEY, SMNVEV (reference sequence). Here the CDR3 DNA reads TGTGCCAGCAGTTTATCGGATGGGGGCAGGCAGCCCCAGCATTTT. Its protein product is CASSLSDGGRQPQHF.

The J gene is TRBJ2-1, the V gene TRBV9, with 8 nucleotides matching TRBD2. The V gene's germline CDR1 is SGDLS and CDR2 YYNGEE. J was trimmed by 7 bases and V by 0 bases; bases with no gene match: 15. This CDR3 is 18 amino acids long. The CDR3 protein is CASSVDGGTGGPKNEQFF. CDR3 nucleotide sequence: TGTGCCAGCAGCGTAGATGGGGGAACGGGAGGGCCTAAGAATGAGCAGTTCTTC.

This clonotype appeared a single time. J is TRBJ2-7 and V is TRBV12-3 or TRBV12-4, with D unclear. This CDR3 spans 13 amino acids. Trimming removed 5 bases from V and 2 bases from J, with 10 bases in between. The CDR3 is CASSTGRAYEQYV. The CDR3 nucleotides read TGTGCCAGCAGTACCGGACGGGCCTACGAGCAGTACGTC.